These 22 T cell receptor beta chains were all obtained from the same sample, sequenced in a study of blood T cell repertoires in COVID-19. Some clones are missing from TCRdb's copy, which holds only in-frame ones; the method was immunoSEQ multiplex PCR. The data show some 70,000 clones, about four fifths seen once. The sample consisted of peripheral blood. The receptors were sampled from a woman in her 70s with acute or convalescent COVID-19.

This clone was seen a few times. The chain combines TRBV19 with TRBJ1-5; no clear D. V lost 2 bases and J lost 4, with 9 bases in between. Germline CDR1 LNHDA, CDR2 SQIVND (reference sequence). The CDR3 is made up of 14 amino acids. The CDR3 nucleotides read TGTGCCAGTAGTATAATTAATCGGAATCAGCCCCAGCATTTT. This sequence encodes CASSIINRNQPQHF.

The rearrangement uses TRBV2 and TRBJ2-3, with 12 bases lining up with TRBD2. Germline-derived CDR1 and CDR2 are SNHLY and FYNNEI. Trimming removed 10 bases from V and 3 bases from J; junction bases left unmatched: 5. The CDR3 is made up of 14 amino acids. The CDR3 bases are TGTGCCACCGAGACTAGCGGGAGTACAGATACGCAGTATTTT. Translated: CATETSGSTDTQYF.

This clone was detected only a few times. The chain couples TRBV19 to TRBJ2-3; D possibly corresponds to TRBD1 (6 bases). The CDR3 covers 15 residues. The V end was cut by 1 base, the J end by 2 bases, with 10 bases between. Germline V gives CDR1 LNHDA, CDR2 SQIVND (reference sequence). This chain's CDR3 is CASSIGQGNTDTQYF. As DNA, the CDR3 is TGTGCCAGTAGTATAGGTCAGGGGAACACAGATACGCAGTATTTT.

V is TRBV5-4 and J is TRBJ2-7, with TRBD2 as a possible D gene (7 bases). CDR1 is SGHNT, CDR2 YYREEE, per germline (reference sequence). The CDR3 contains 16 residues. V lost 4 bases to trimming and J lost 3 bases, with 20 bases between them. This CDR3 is CASSPTSWGGRYEQYF. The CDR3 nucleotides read TGTGCCAGCAGCCCGACTAGTTGGGGGGGCCGCTACGAGCAGTACTTC.

The CDR3 sequence: CASSVAATGNTEAFF. The CDR3 nucleotides are TGTGCCAGTAGTGTAGCCGCGACAGGGAACACTGAAGCTTTCTTT. V usage is TRBV19 and J usage is TRBJ1-1, with D possibly matching TRBD1 (6 bases). V was cut by 5 bases and J by 1 base, with 14 bases left in between. The CDR3 loop spans 15 amino acids. Germline CDR1 and CDR2: LNHDA and SQIVND (reference sequence).

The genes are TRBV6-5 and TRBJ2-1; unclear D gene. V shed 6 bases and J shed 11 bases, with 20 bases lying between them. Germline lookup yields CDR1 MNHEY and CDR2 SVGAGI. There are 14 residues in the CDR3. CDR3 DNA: TGTGCCAGCAGACCCCAAGGCACTAAAACCAAGCAGTTCTTC. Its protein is CASRPQGTKTKQFF.

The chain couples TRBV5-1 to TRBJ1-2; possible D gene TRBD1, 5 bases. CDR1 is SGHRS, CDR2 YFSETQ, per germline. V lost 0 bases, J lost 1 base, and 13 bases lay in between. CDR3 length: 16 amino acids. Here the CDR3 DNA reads TGCGCCAGCAGCTTGGGTGGGGCAGTCCTTAACTATGGCTACACCTTC. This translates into CASSLGGAVLNYGYTF. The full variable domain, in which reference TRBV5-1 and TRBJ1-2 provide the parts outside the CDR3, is KAGVTQTPRYLIKTRGQQVTLSCSPISGHRSVSWYQQTPGQGLQFLFEYFSETQRNKGNFPGRFSGRQFSNSRSEMNVSTLELGDSALYLCASSLGGAVLNYGYTFGSGTRLTVV.

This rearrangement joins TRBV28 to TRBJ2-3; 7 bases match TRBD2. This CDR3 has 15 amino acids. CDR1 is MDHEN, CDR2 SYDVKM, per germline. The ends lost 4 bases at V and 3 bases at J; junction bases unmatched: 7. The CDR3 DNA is TGTGCCAGCAGTTCTGGCGGGAGTAGGACAGATACGCAGTATTTT. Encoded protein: CASSSGGSRTDTQYF.

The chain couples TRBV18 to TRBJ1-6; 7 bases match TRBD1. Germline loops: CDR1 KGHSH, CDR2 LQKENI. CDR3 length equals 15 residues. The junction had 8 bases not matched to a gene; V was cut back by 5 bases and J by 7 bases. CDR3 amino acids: CASSSDRALNSPLHF. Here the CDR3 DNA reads TGTGCCAGCTCATCCGACAGGGCCCTCAATTCACCCCTCCACTTT.

The CDR3 sequence: CASNILNQPQHF. The CDR3, as DNA: TGTGCCAGCAACATCCTTAATCAGCCCCAGCATTTT. The rearrangement links TRBV6-5 to TRBJ1-5; no reliable D call. This CDR3 has 12 amino acids. V was trimmed by 7 bases and J by 4 bases, leaving 8 bases between them. CDR1 MNHEY and CDR2 SVGAGI come from the germline V gene.

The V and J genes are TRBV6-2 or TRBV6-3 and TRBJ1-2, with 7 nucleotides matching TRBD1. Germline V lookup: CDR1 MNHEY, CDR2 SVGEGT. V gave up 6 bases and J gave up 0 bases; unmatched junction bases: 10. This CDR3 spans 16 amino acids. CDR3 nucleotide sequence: TGTGCCAGCAGCAAACAGGGGAATGGGGCTAACTATGGCTACACCTTC. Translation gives CASSKQGNGANYGYTF.

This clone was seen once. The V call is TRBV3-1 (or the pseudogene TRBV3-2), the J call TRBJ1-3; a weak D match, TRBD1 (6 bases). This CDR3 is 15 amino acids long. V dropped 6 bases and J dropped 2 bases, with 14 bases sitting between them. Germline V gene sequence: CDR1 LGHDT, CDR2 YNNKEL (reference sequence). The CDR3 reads CASSSPGGPGNTIYF. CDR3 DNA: TGTGCCAGCAGTTCCCCCGGGGGGCCTGGAAACACCATATATTTT.

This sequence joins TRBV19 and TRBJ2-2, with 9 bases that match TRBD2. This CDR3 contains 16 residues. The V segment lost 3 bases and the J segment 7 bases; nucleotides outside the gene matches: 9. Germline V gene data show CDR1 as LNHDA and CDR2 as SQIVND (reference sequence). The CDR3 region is CASSMGLAEGIGELFF. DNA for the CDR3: TGTGCCAGTAGTATGGGACTAGCAGAAGGGATCGGGGAGCTGTTTTTT.

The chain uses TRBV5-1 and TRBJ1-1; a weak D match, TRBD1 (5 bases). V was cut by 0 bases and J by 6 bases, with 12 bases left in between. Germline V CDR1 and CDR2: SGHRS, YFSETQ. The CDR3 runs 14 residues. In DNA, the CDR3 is TGCGCCAGCAGCTTGGACAGGACCTACCCTGAAGCTTTCTTT. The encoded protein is CASSLDRTYPEAFF.

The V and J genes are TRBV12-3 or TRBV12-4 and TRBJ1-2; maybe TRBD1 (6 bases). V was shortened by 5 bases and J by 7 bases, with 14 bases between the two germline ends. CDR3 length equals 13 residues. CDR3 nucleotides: TGTGCCAGCAGTAATACAGGGTCGGCTGGCTACACCTTC. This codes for CASSNTGSAGYTF.

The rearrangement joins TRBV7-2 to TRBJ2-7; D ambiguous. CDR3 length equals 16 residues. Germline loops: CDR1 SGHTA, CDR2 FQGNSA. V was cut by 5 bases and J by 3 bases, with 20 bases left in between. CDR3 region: CASSPRLGGRHYEQYF. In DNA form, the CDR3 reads TGTGCCAGCAGCCCCCGTTTGGGTGGAAGACACTACGAGCAGTACTTC.

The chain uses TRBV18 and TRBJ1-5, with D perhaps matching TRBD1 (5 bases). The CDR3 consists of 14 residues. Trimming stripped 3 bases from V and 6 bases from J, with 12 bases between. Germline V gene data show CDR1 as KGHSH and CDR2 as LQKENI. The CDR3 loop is CASSPPWGGQPQHF. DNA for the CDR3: TGTGCCAGCTCACCCCCCTGGGGCGGTCAGCCCCAGCATTTT.

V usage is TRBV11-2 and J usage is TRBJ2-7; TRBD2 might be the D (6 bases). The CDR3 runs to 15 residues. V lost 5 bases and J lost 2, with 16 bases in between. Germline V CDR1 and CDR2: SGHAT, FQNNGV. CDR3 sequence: CASSPIGRSTYEQYF. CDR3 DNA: TGTGCCAGCAGCCCAATCGGGAGAAGCACCTACGAGCAGTACTTC.

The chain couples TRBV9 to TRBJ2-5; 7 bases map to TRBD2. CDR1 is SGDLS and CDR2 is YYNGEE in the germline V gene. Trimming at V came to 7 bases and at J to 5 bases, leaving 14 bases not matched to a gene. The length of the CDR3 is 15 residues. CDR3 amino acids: CASSPFGRAMETQYF. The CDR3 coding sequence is TGTGCCAGCTCACCTTTTGGGAGGGCAATGGAGACCCAGTACTTC.

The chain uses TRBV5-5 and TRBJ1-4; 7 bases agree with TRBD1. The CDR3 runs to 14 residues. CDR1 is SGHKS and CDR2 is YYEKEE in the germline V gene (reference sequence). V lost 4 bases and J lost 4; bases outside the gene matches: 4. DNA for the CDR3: TGTGCCAGCAGCCCGCGACAGGGTAATGAAAAACTGTTTTTT. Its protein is CASSPRQGNEKLFF.

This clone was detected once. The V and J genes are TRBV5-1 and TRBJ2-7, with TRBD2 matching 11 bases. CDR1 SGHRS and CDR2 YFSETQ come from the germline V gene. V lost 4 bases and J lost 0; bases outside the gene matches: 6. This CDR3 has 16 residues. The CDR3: CASSADTSGSSYEQYF. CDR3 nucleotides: TGCGCCAGCAGCGCCGATACTAGCGGGAGCTCCTACGAGCAGTACTTC.

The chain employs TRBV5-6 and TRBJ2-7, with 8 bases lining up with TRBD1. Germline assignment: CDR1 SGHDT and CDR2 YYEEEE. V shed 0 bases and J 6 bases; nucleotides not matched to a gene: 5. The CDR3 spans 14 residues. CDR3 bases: TGTGCCAGCAGCTTGGTGTTCAGGGGGCGCGAGCAGTACTTC. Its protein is CASSLVFRGREQYF.